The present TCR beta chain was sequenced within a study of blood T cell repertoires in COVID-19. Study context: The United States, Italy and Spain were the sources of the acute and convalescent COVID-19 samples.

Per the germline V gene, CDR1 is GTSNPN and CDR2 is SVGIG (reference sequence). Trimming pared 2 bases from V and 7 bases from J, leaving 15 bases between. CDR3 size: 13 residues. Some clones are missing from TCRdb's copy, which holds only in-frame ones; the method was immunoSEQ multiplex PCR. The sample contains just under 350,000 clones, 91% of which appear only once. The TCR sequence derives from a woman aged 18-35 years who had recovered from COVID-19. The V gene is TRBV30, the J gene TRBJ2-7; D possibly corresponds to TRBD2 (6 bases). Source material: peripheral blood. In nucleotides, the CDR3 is TGTGCCTGGAGTCACGGGAGTCCCGGGGAGCAGTACGTC. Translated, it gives CAWSHGSPGEQYV.